The present T cell receptor (beta chain) was sequenced within a study of T-cell reconstitution after alpha-beta-depleted transplantation in children. General study findings and limits: Surviving recipient T cells and thymic progenitors underlay high day-60 TCRbeta diversity in some patients.

Unique molecular identifiers were incorporated into the prepared TCRbeta library. TCRdb re-derived calls from the PCR reads in MiXCR, one entry per CDR3 protein. The sample records about 980,000 distinct CDR3 sequences, about 29% being singletons. About this clonotype: Its target is not known.

V was clipped by 5 bases and J by 7 bases; unmatched bases: 4. The CDR3 has 14 amino acids. The sample in question was PBMCs, mostly from graft donor cells, obtained 360 days after TCRalphabeta/CD19-depleted stem cell transplant. The chain employs TRBV12-3 or TRBV12-4 and TRBJ2-3, with TRBD2 matching 12 bases. The receptor comes from a boy under two years old who had a stem cell transplant for SCID, so the T cells may come from the graft donor. The DNA for the CDR3 is TGTGCCAGCAGTCGCGGACTAGCGGGATATACGCAGTATTTT. It codes for CASSRGLAGYTQYF.